The next 20 T cell receptor beta chains were all read from a single sample in a study of beta chain features in type 1 diabetes. Expressed TCRB transcripts were sequenced because the isolated RNA had all been reverse transcribed beforehand. Assay: immunoSEQ multiplex PCR; the TCRdb copy retains only in-frame clones and omits some. The table has almost 350,000 clones, approximately 8.2% seen once. Sequencing was performed on central memory CD4+ T cells from blood. All receptors derive from a woman aged 18-29 years in good health.

There are many counts of this clone. The chain recombines TRBV6-6 with TRBJ2-1; possibly TRBD2 for D (6 bases). The CDR3 is made up of 14 amino acids. CDR1 and CDR2 from the germline V gene are MNHNY and SVGAGI (reference sequence). V lost 6 bases and J lost 8, with 17 bases in between. The CDR3 loop reads CASSNPTSMDEQFF. The CDR3 DNA follows: TGTGCCAGCAGCAACCCGACTAGTATGGATGAGCAGTTCTTC.

V and J are TRBV28 and TRBJ2-3, with D possibly being TRBD1 (6 bases). Germline assignment: CDR1 MDHEN and CDR2 SYDVKM. The V end was cut by 8 bases, the J end by 4 bases, with 10 bases between. The CDR3 consists of 12 residues. CDR3 sequence: CASGTQSDTQYF. The CDR3 region has the DNA TGTGCCAGCGGGACACAGTCAGATACGCAGTATTTT. Full variable domain (missing parts from reference TRBV28 and TRBJ2-3): DVKVTQSSRYLVKRTGEKVFLECVQDMDHENMFWYRQDPGLGLRLIYFSYDVKMKEKGDIPEGYSVSREKKERFSLILESASTNQTSMYLCASGTQSDTQYFGPGTRLTVL.

This clone was recorded a few times. This chain uses TRBV28 with TRBJ2-1; 8 positions match TRBD2. CDR3 length: 13 amino acids. V lost 6 bases to trimming and J lost 2 bases; unmatched junction nucleotides: 0. Germline V gene sequence: CDR1 MDHEN, CDR2 SYDVKM. The CDR3 coding sequence is TGTGCCAGCAGACTAGCGGCCTACAATGAGCAGTTCTTC. Translated: CASRLAAYNEQFF.

This rearrangement joins TRBV14 to TRBJ2-3, with D maybe TRBD2 (5 bases). This CDR3 region has 13 residues. Trimming took off 1 base at V and 10 bases at J, with 12 bases between the two ends. Germline V gives CDR1 SGHDN, CDR2 FVKESK. CDR3 protein: CASSQVTSLPQYF. Written as DNA, the CDR3 is TGTGCCAGCAGCCAAGTCACTAGTCTTCCGCAGTATTTT.

This clone was seen ten or more times. This chain uses TRBV29-1 with TRBJ2-5, with a weak D call TRBD1 (5 bases). In germline, CDR1 is SQVTM, CDR2 ANQGSEA. The CDR3 is 11 residues long. Here the CDR3 DNA reads TGCAGGGTTCAGGGAACAGAGACCCAGTACTTC. The encoded protein is CRVQGTETQYF.

V is TRBV11-1 and J is TRBJ2-5; D possibly corresponds to TRBD2 (6 bases). CDR3 size: 15 residues. V shed 4 bases and J shed 1 base, with 13 bases lying between them. Looked up from germline, CDR1 is SGHAT and CDR2 is FQDESV (reference sequence). CDR3 sequence: CASSSQDGSQETQYF. CDR3 bases: TGTGCCAGCAGCTCCCAGGACGGGAGCCAAGAGACCCAGTACTTC. Using reference TRBV11-1 and TRBJ2-5 for the parts outside the CDR3, the full variable domain is EAEVAQSPRYKITEKSQAVAFWCDPISGHATLYWYRQILGQGPELLVQFQDESVVDDSQLPKDRFSAERLKGVDSTLKIQPAELGDSAMYLCASSSQDGSQETQYFGPGTRLLVL.

CDR3 coding DNA: TGCAGCGCCATTTCCGGGACTAGCGGGACCTCACGGGAGACCCAGTACTTC. Amino acids: CSAISGTSGTSRETQYF. This rearrangement joins TRBV29-1 to TRBJ2-5; 13 bases fit TRBD2. V trimming: 7 bases; J trimming: 5 bases; junction bases outside the gene matches: 16. Germline loops: CDR1 SQVTM, CDR2 ANQGSEA. CDR3 length equals 17 residues.

In its sample, this clone was seen once. The chain combines TRBV2 with TRBJ2-5; D is possibly TRBD2 (6 bases). Between the trimmed V and J ends, which lost 1 base and 1 base, there was a span of 13 bases. This CDR3 contains 16 residues. CDR1 and CDR2 from the germline V gene are SNHLY and FYNNEI. CDR3 bases: TGTGCCAGCAGTGAAGGGGAACGGGACTCCCAAGAGACCCAGTACTTC. Protein product: CASSEGERDSQETQYF.

The chain carries TRBV29-1 and TRBJ2-5; 9 positions match TRBD1. V was pared by 3 bases and J by 5 bases, with 7 bases of the junction left unmatched. CDR3 length: 14 amino acids. Germline CDR1 is SQVTM and CDR2 is ANQGSEA. The CDR3 region is CSVDAGQGIETQYF. The CDR3 region has the DNA TGCAGCGTTGACGCAGGACAGGGGATTGAGACCCAGTACTTC.

This clone was seen a handful of times. The J gene is TRBJ2-7, the V gene TRBV6-5, with D possibly matching TRBD2 (6 bases). Trimming shortened V by 2 bases and J by 2 bases, and 13 bases separated the two germline ends. The CDR3 spans 15 residues. Germline CDR1 MNHEY, CDR2 SVGAGI. DNA for the CDR3: TGTGCCAGCAGTTACGGGGGGAGCGAGCCCTACGAGCAGTACTTC. This codes for CASSYGGSEPYEQYF.

The CDR3 here is CAISEFRTGINSGNTIYF. The CDR3 region has the DNA TGTGCCATCAGTGAGTTCAGGACAGGGATAAACTCTGGAAACACCATATATTTT. This chain links TRBV10-3 with TRBJ1-3, with 8 bases fitting TRBD1. CDR1 ENHRY and CDR2 SYGVKD come from the germline V gene. CDR3 length: 18 amino acids. V was clipped by 1 base and J by 0 bases; unmatched bases: 8.

The DNA for the CDR3 is TGTGCCAGCAGCCAAGTGCAAGGGGCCTACAATGAGCAGTTCTTC. This codes for CASSQVQGAYNEQFF. This chain links TRBV4-2 with TRBJ2-1; maybe TRBD1 (5 bases). CDR1 is LGHNA, CDR2 YNFKEQ, per germline. Trimming left V 1 base short and J 2 bases short, with 9 bases between. The CDR3 sequence is 15 residues long.

The J gene is TRBJ2-4, the V gene TRBV7-2; D is undetermined. The CDR3 covers 14 residues. V lost 5 bases to trimming and J lost 3 bases, with 11 bases between them. The germline V gene encodes CDR1 SGHTA and CDR2 FQGNSA. In DNA, the CDR3 is TGTGCCAGCAGCCCAAGCCCAGGCAAAAACATTCAGTACTTC. Residues: CASSPSPGKNIQYF.

The CDR3: CASSSKTGTGELFF. The CDR3 region has the DNA TGCGCCAGCAGCTCTAAAACTGGGACCGGGGAGCTGTTTTTT. The genes are TRBV5-1 and TRBJ2-2; D not resolved. The germline V gene encodes CDR1 SGHRS and CDR2 YFSETQ. Trimming took off 3 bases at V and 5 bases at J, with 11 bases between the two ends. This CDR3 is 14 amino acids long.

This rearrangement joins TRBV29-1 to TRBJ1-4; 7 bases fit TRBD1. CDR1 and CDR2 (germline): SQVTM, ANQGSEA. Trimming took 1 base from V and 7 from J; bases not matched to a gene: 3. The CDR3 is 13 residues long. CDR3 loop: CSVEGQGSEKLFF. CDR3 nucleotide sequence: TGCAGCGTTGAAGGACAGGGTAGTGAAAAACTGTTTTTT.

This clone was picked up a small number of times. V usage is TRBV5-5 and J usage is TRBJ2-1, with TRBD2 matching over 7 bases. Per germline, CDR1 SGHKS and CDR2 YYEKEE (reference sequence). The J segment lost 5 bases and the V segment lost 5 bases, leaving 7 bases of the junction unmatched. The CDR3 contains 14 residues. The CDR3 sequence is CASRKGLEDNEQFF. CDR3 sequence (DNA): TGTGCCAGCAGGAAAGGACTAGAAGACAATGAGCAGTTCTTC.

The rearrangement links TRBV7-8 to TRBJ2-7; D call uncertain. The germline V and J ends were trimmed by 5 bases and 6 bases, with 11 bases remaining between them. Germline CDR1 reads SGHVS; CDR2 reads FQNEAQ. CDR3 length equals 12 residues. DNA for the CDR3: TGTGCCAGCAGCGCCCTTAGGTCCGAGCAGTACTTC. It codes for CASSALRSEQYF.

This sequence joins TRBV18 and TRBJ2-3; 9 bases line up with TRBD1. The CDR3 loop spans 15 amino acids. V shed 3 bases, J shed 6 bases, and the junction held 7 bases outside the gene matches. CDR1 and CDR2 (germline): KGHSH, LQKENI. For the CDR3, the DNA is TGTGCCAGCTCACCGGAACAGGGGGCTTTCGATACGCAGTATTTT. It specifies CASSPEQGAFDTQYF.

Ten or more counts support this clone. This sequence joins TRBV28 and TRBJ2-1; 9 bases fit TRBD2. The CDR3 totals 16 residues. Losses at the gene ends were 1 base for V and 9 bases for J; bases not matched to a gene: 10. The germline V gene encodes CDR1 MDHEN and CDR2 SYDVKM. Here the CDR3 reads CASSLFPSGIASEQFF. CDR3 DNA sequence: TGTGCCAGCAGTTTATTTCCTAGCGGGATAGCGAGTGAGCAGTTCTTC.

In this sample, this clone turned up a few times. This chain connects TRBV23-1 to TRBJ2-4; D is undetermined. TRBV23-1 is reported as an ORF; its role is uncertain. Trimming removed 7 bases at V and 2 bases at J, with 15 bases between. This CDR3 spans 15 amino acids. The CDR3 here is CASKYAATTKNIQYF. CDR3 in DNA: TGCGCCAGCAAGTATGCGGCCACAACCAAAAACATTCAGTACTTC.